These 17 T cell receptor beta chains originate from one sample sequenced in a study of blood T cells in healthy people across ages. Using a J-beta primer mix together with a sample-barcoded 5' primer, a second PCR was run for roughly 6 to 11 cycles. TCRdb fed the 5' RACE reads into MiXCR, producing one record per CDR3 protein. The repertoire holds more than 700,000 distinct CDR3 sequences, with 35% to 50% as singletons. Sequencing input: blood. These receptors were taken from a man older than 75 in good health.

In its sample, this clonotype was seen a few times. The rearrangement uses TRBV28 and TRBJ2-7; D gene uncertain. V shed 10 bases and J shed 7 bases, with 20 bases lying between them. The CDR3 extends over 13 amino acids. The V gene's germline CDR1 is MDHEN and CDR2 SYDVKM. CDR3 sequence reads: CATNKSGWREQYF. DNA of the CDR3: TGTGCCACCAATAAGTCAGGCTGGCGGGAGCAGTACTTC.

This chain uses TRBV6-1 with TRBJ2-7; 16 nucleotides line up with TRBD2. The germline V gene encodes CDR1 MNHNS and CDR2 SASEGT. There are 20 residues in the CDR3. V lost 6 bases and J lost 7; bases outside the gene matches: 21. For the CDR3, the DNA is TGTGCCAGCAGCCGCGGGACTAGCGGGAGGGCGGGGGAAAACTTGCATGAGCAGTACTTC. Encoded protein: CASSRGTSGRAGENLHEQYF.

In its sample, this clonotype was seen a few times. The chain carries TRBV7-3 and TRBJ2-2, with 10 bases fitting TRBD2. Looked up from germline, CDR1 is SGHTA and CDR2 is FQGTGA. Unmatched junction bases numbered 11, after V lost 4 bases and J lost 3 bases. The CDR3 runs 18 residues. CDR3 sequence: CASSSAGLAHSYTGELFF. In DNA, the CDR3 is TGTGCCAGCAGCTCGGCGGGACTAGCGCATAGTTACACCGGGGAGCTGTTTTTT.

A few counts support this clonotype. The chain joins TRBV20-1 to TRBJ1-5, with D unresolved. Germline V gene data show CDR1 as DFQATT and CDR2 as SNEGSKA (reference sequence). This CDR3 region has 17 residues. V lost 0 bases, J lost 2 bases, and 17 bases lay in between. The CDR3: CSARDFVGERGNQPQHF. In DNA, the CDR3 is TGCAGTGCTAGAGATTTTGTTGGGGAGAGGGGCAATCAGCCCCAGCATTTT.

This clonotype has only a few counts. The V call is TRBV2, the J call TRBJ2-7; D is unclear. Germline values: CDR1 SNHLY, CDR2 FYNNEI. The CDR3 consists of 14 residues. Trimming left V 6 bases short and J 2 bases short, with 14 bases between. This CDR3 is CASSPPIRTYEQYF. The CDR3 DNA reads as TGTGCCAGCAGCCCCCCCATCCGAACCTACGAGCAGTACTTC.

The rearrangement joins TRBV4-2 to TRBJ2-7, with no clear D. V was pared by 0 bases and J by 1 base, with 10 bases between. The CDR3 is 15 residues long. Germline values: CDR1 LGHNA, CDR2 YNFKEQ. The chain's CDR3 is CASSQDRQVSYEQYF. The DNA for the CDR3 is TGTGCCAGCAGCCAAGATAGGCAGGTGTCCTACGAGCAGTACTTC.

J is TRBJ2-1 and V is TRBV12-3 or TRBV12-4, with D maybe TRBD1 (5 bases). The V and J ends lost 4 bases and 13 bases respectively, with 17 bases between them. There are 13 residues in the CDR3. Here the CDR3 DNA reads TGTGCCAGCAGTTGGCAGGGAAAAGAGACCCAGTTCTTC. This codes for CASSWQGKETQFF.

J is TRBJ2-4 and V is TRBV6-2 or TRBV6-3; D is possibly TRBD1 (5 bases). The V end was cut by 5 bases, the J end by 0 bases, with 14 bases between. The germline V gene encodes CDR1 MNHEY and CDR2 SVGEGT. The CDR3 sequence is 16 residues long. The CDR3 coding sequence is TGTGCCAGCAGTCCAGACAGAACTTTAGCCAAAAACATTCAGTACTTC. Translating gives CASSPDRTLAKNIQYF.

About this clonotype itself: A much larger clonotype is one base distant, so this may be a read error. The chain carries TRBV5-6 and TRBJ1-2, with D uncertain. Germline CDR1 SGHDT, CDR2 YYEEEE. The CDR3 length is 14 residues. Between the trimmed V and J ends, which lost 4 bases and 4 bases, there was a span of 14 bases. As DNA, the CDR3 is TGTGCCAGCAGCGTGTGGGAGGGAACCTATGGCTACACCTTC. Amino acid sequence: CASSVWEGTYGYTF.

This clonotype was detected many times. V usage is TRBV10-3 and J usage is TRBJ2-3, with D perhaps given as TRBD1 or TRBD2 (6 bases each). The CDR3 is 13 amino acids. V lost 7 bases and J 5 bases, leaving 13 bases between the germline ends. CDR1 is ENHRY, CDR2 SYGVKD, per germline. Here the CDR3 DNA reads TGTGCCATCAAGCCGGAGGGGGGAGATACGCAGTATTTT. Translated: CAIKPEGGDTQYF.

The chain combines TRBV24-1 with TRBJ1-2; no definite D call. Germline loops: CDR1 KGHDR, CDR2 SFDVKD. The germline V and J ends were trimmed by 5 bases and 4 bases, with 19 bases remaining between them. The CDR3 spans 16 residues. The CDR3 DNA follows: TGTGCCACCAGTGGTTTTTCGGCAGAAAAGACCTATGGCTACACCTTC. It codes for CATSGFSAEKTYGYTF.

The gene calls are TRBV12-3 or TRBV12-4 and TRBJ2-5; D is tentatively TRBD1 or TRBD2 (6 bases each). This CDR3 has 14 residues. Trimming removed 6 bases at V and 13 bases at J, with 24 bases between. The CDR3 protein is CASSPPLGGSERYF. The CDR3 DNA is TGTGCCAGCAGCCCGCCGTTGGGGGGCTCCGAGCGGTACTTC.

The CDR3, as DNA: TGTGCCAGCAGCGAGACGACAGTTTTCTATGGCTACACCTTC. Translation gives CASSETTVFYGYTF. The chain carries TRBV7-9 and TRBJ1-2; D is possibly TRBD1 (5 bases). V was pared by 5 bases and J by 4 bases, with 14 bases between. The CDR3 is 14 amino acids. Germline CDR1 is SEHNR and CDR2 is FQNEAQ (reference sequence).

The chain's CDR3 is CSARAHGTSGRVGETQYF. DNA for the CDR3: TGCAGTGCTAGAGCCCACGGGACTAGCGGGAGGGTGGGGGAGACCCAGTACTTC. V gene TRBV20-1 combines with J gene TRBJ2-7; 16 bases match TRBD2. The J call may be faulty, since TRBJ2-5 better matches the DNA end. Germline loops: CDR1 DFQATT, CDR2 SNEGSKA (reference sequence). This CDR3 spans 18 amino acids.

The chain is built from TRBV6-1 and TRBJ2-5, with 9 nucleotides matching TRBD1. Gene TRBJ2-7 matches the end of the DNA better, so the J call may be wrong. The CDR3 extends over 14 amino acids. Germline lookup yields CDR1 MNHNS and CDR2 SASEGT. Written as DNA, the CDR3 is TGTGCCAGCAGTGACGGGACAGGGTTAAACGAGCAGTACTTC. Protein: CASSDGTGLNEQYF.

A note on this clonotype: One junction end does not reproduce the germline sequence, and a read error may be involved. V and J are TRBV3-1 and TRBJ1-6; D not resolved. Germline V gene data show CDR1 as LGHDT and CDR2 as YNNKEL (reference sequence). The CDR3 contains 14 residues. The CDR3 region has the DNA TGTACCAGCAGCCAAGGTCTGAATAATTCACCCCTCCACTTT. The encoded protein is CTSSQGLNNSPLHF.

The chain couples TRBV29-1 to TRBJ1-2; D not certain. CDR1 SQVTM and CDR2 ANQGSEA come from the germline V gene. The CDR3 consists of 14 residues. Between the trimmed V and J ends, which lost 3 bases and 0 bases, there was a span of 11 bases. The CDR3 region is CSVEVGNPNYGYTF. CDR3 coding DNA: TGCAGCGTTGAGGTGGGGAACCCTAACTATGGCTACACCTTC.